The entry that follows covers one TCR beta chain sequence. In the original analysis: Amplification of reference gene primers was used by the study to estimate nucleated cell counts. Method: immunoSEQ multiplex PCR; TCRdb's copy keeps in-frame clones and lacks some. V and J calls and clone size are given by that table; D and trimming were obtained from the DNA. The sample has around 80,000 clones, over 70% seen once. The entry originates in a study of blood T cell repertoires in COVID-19. Study in general: Spain, Italy and the United States supplied samples that represented acute and convalescent COVID-19. PBMCs, B-cell-depleted T cells, or T cells provided the cDNA or gDNA that made up the material.

Trimming pared 2 bases from V and 6 bases from J, leaving 17 bases between. Germline values: CDR1 SGHRS, CDR2 YFSETQ. The CDR3 loop spans 16 amino acids. Specimen: peripheral blood. The clonotype originates from a man aged 80 or over with acute or convalescent COVID-19. The chain recombines TRBV5-1 with TRBJ2-2; possible D gene TRBD2, 5 bases. CDR3 DNA sequence: TGCGCCAGCAGCTTTCGGTCTGAGCGGCGGCCCGGGGAGCTGTTTTTT. Amino acid sequence: CASSFRSERRPGELFF. The full variable domain, rest sourced from reference TRBV5-1 and TRBJ2-2, is KAGVTQTPRYLIKTRGQQVTLSCSPISGHRSVSWYQQTPGQGLQFLFEYFSETQRNKGNFPGRFSGRQFSNSRSEMNVSTLELGDSALYLCASSFRSERRPGELFFGEGSRLTVL.